What follows describes a single TCR beta chain. Its matching antigen is unknown. The data belong to a study of cytomegalovirus exposure and HLA in healthy donors. Regarding the study as a whole: Reportedly, diagnosis of cytomegalovirus status by the classifier showed high specificity and sensitivity. Later work found that TCR association rates differed between HLA loci; DRB1 had the most and HLA-C the fewest. On later analysis, the bulk of CMV-associated TCR beta chains appeared to be HLA-restricted.

The study ran its PCR with 60 Vbeta and 13 Jbeta primers. Study processing details: There were some 87 million unique TCR beta chains by a later count, and around 10 million of them were shared. TCRdb's table, derived via immunoSEQ multiplex PCR, lists solely in-frame clones and lacks some. The D gene and trimming were derived from the DNA, and the V and J assignments and clone size from that table. This table holds around 130,000 clones, 80% to 85% found once. The CDR3 has 13 residues. The V gene lost 3 bases and the J gene lost 8 bases, with 13 bases spanning the gap. CDR1 and CDR2 (germline): ENHRY, SYGVKD.

The TCR originated in a man aged 18 to 30 in good health and CMV-seronegative. The sequenced material came from PBMCs. The chain carries TRBV10-3 and TRBJ1-2; D gene unclear. The CDR3 region is CAISDPTVEGYTF. Here the CDR3 DNA reads TGTGCCATCAGTGATCCGACTGTGGAGGGCTACACCTTC.